Presented here are 11 T cell receptor beta chains from one specimen sequenced in a study of blood T cells in healthy people across ages (dated by TCRdb to 2014 to 2015). The library was produced with 5' RACE. TCRdb records Illumina HiSeq 2500 as the sequencer. The second PCR ran for about 7 to 11 cycles and used a J-beta primer mix along with a sample-barcoded 5' primer. TCRdb ran its own pipeline on the public reads, namely fastp trimming at Q25 and MiXCR clone calling, and kept in-frame beta chains. Identical CDR3 protein sequences are pooled into one entry, listed with their most common genes and DNA. This sample lists 1.4 million or so distinct CDR3 sequences; approximately 42% were detected once. Under 5% of the sample comes from the top ten. Sequencing was done on a sample of blood. Receptor source: a woman between 18 and 29 years old in good health.

This chain joins TRBV5-1 and TRBJ1-1; D unresolved. Germline loops: CDR1 SGHRS, CDR2 YFSETQ. The CDR3 is 14 amino acids. V was clipped by 3 bases and J by 4 bases, with 13 bases between them. The CDR3 region is CASSYRTDGTEAFF. CDR3 coding DNA: TGCGCCAGCAGCTACCGTACGGACGGCACTGAAGCTTTCTTT.

This clonotype has only a few counts. The rearrangement links TRBV4-3 to TRBJ1-4; D gene uncertain. The V gene lost 2 bases and the J gene lost 0 bases, with 13 bases spanning the gap. Germline lookup yields CDR1 LGHNA and CDR2 YSLEER. CDR3 length: 17 residues. Written as DNA, the CDR3 is TGCGCCAGCAGCCAAAAAATGAACATCGCAACTAATGAAAAACTGTTTTTT. Translation: CASSQKMNIATNEKLFF.

V gene TRBV18 combines with J gene TRBJ2-5; 7 bases align to TRBD2. The CDR3 totals 14 residues. CDR1 is KGHSH and CDR2 is LQKENI in the germline V gene. V was pared by 6 bases and J by 7 bases, with 11 bases of the junction left unmatched. Written as DNA, the CDR3 is TGTGCCAGCTCCGGGACTACCGGGAAAGTGACCCAGTACTTC. It codes for CASSGTTGKVTQYF.

This chain connects TRBV27 to TRBJ2-1; D unresolved. The CDR3 covers 15 residues. Trimming took off 7 bases at V and 0 bases at J, with 13 bases between the two ends. Per germline, CDR1 MNHEY and CDR2 SMNVEV (reference sequence). The CDR3, as DNA: TGTGCCAGCACCTCTAGTGTGAGCTCCTACAATGAGCAGTTCTTC. Encoded protein: CASTSSVSSYNEQFF.

The chain employs TRBV4-3 and TRBJ2-1, with D possibly being TRBD2 (5 bases). The CDR3 has 15 residues. Germline CDR1 LGHNA, CDR2 YSLEER. V shed 7 bases and J shed 0 bases, with 13 bases lying between them. In DNA, the CDR3 is TGCGCCAGCAATTTGGAGCGGTTCTCCTACAATGAGCAGTTCTTC. Translation: CASNLERFSYNEQFF.

The gene calls are TRBV5-1 and TRBJ1-6, with TRBD1 as a possible D gene (6 bases). CDR3 size: 14 residues. Trimming left V 4 bases short and J 9 bases short, with 14 bases between. The V gene's germline CDR1 is SGHRS and CDR2 YFSETQ. CDR3 DNA: TGCGCCAGCAGCCTCGACGGGGGCAGTTCACCCCTCCACTTT. It translates to CASSLDGGSSPLHF.

V is TRBV6-5 and J is TRBJ1-3; D gene ambiguous. Trimming left V 7 bases short and J 0 bases short, with 16 bases between. Germline CDR1 and CDR2: MNHEY and SVGAGI. The CDR3 loop spans 16 amino acids. The CDR3 bases are TGTGCCAGCAAACCTACTTCGTACTTCTCTGGAAACACCATATATTTT. The encoded protein is CASKPTSYFSGNTIYF.

This chain uses TRBV20-1 with TRBJ2-2; D may be TRBD1 or TRBD2 (6 bases each). The CDR3 consists of 15 residues. CDR1 is DFQATT, CDR2 SNEGSKA, per germline (reference sequence). V lost 1 base and J lost 2, with 11 bases in between. This chain's CDR3 is CSARVGGLNTGELFF. The CDR3, as DNA: TGCAGTGCTAGAGTTGGGGGGCTTAACACCGGGGAGCTGTTTTTT.

The chain has TRBV24-1 and TRBJ2-3; D uncertain. The ends were cut back, 4 bases at V and 7 bases at J, with 8 bases in the middle. Germline CDR1 is KGHDR and CDR2 is SFDVKD. The CDR3 is 12 amino acids. The CDR3 loop is CATSDPRNTQYF. DNA for the CDR3: TGTGCCACCAGTGACCCTAGGAATACGCAGTATTTT.

This clonotype was recorded a few times. The chain carries TRBV6-6 and TRBJ1-2; D gene unclear. Germline CDR1 and CDR2: MNHNY and SVGAGI (reference sequence). This CDR3 has 14 amino acids. The ends were cut back, 4 bases at V and 1 base at J, with 10 bases in the middle. The CDR3 DNA is TGTGCCAGCAGTTTCCTACCGAGTAACTATGGCTACACCTTC. Translated, it gives CASSFLPSNYGYTF.

The rearrangement links TRBV29-1 to TRBJ2-7; 8 nucleotides line up with TRBD1. V trimming: 5 bases; J trimming: 4 bases; junction bases outside the gene matches: 7. This CDR3 spans 13 amino acids. Germline V gene sequence: CDR1 SQVTM, CDR2 ANQGSEA. Here the CDR3 DNA reads TGCAGCGTTCGGACAGGGCCCACGTACGAGCAGTACTTC. Amino acids: CSVRTGPTYEQYF.